What follows is one T cell receptor beta chain and its context. As yet, its antigen is unknown. These data belong to a study of OX40 agonist ivuxolimab in advanced cancers. Clones were read by immunoSEQ multiplex PCR, and TCRdb kept only the in-frame ones, dropping some. The sample includes roughly 120,000 clones, 80% to 90% of them seen just once. V trimming: 8 bases; J trimming: 5 bases; junction bases outside the gene matches: 5. CDR1 LNHDA and CDR2 SQIVND come from the germline V gene (reference sequence). This CDR3 has 12 amino acids. Study-level findings and limits: The mean number of expanded clones was higher in CD8+ T cells than in CD4+.

The chain has TRBV19 and TRBJ1-1; 7 bases agree with TRBD1. Here the sequenced sample was CD4+ or CD8+ T cells sorted from blood, taken in a trial of the OX40 agonist ivuxolimab. The receptor was derived from an adult with an advanced solid tumor such as melanoma, head and neck, liver or kidney cancer. CDR3 loop: CASSQDRTEAFF. In nucleotides, the CDR3 is TGTGCCAGTTCCCAGGACAGGACTGAAGCTTTCTTT.